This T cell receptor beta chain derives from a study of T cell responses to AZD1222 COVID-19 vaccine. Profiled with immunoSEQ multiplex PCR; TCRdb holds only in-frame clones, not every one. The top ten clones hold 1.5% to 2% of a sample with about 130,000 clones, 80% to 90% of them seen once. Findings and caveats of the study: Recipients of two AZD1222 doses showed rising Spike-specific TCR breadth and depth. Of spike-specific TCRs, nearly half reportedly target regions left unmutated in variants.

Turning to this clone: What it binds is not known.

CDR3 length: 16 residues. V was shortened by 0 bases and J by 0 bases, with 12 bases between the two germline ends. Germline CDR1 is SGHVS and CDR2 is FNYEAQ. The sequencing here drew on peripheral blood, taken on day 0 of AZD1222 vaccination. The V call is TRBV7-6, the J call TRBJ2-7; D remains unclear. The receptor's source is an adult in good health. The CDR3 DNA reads TGTGCCAGCAGCTTAGCGTTTGGTGGAAGCTCCTACGAGCAGTACTTC. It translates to CASSLAFGGSSYEQYF. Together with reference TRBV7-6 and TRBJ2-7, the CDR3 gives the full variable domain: GAGVSQSPRYKVTKRGQDVALRCDPISGHVSLYWYRQALGQGPEFLTYFNYEAQQDKSGLPNDRFSAERPEGSISTLTIQRTEQRDSAMYRCASSLAFGGSSYEQYFGPGTRLTVT.